This is a list of T cell receptor beta chains from one sample in a study of blood T cells in healthy people across ages. Each CDR3 protein is one row after TCRdb ran MiXCR on the 5' RACE reads. The repertoire holds about 1.5 million distinct CDR3 sequences, with less than 45% as singletons. Sequencing was carried out using blood. Every receptor here comes from a woman aged 18-35 years in good health. CDR3s include the opening cysteine and the closing phenylalanine or tryptophan. A D gene is named only where the DNA matches it firmly. The size entry is marked missing in some rows and otherwise reads once, few, many or a size class.

J gene	D gene	V gene	clone size	CDR3 DNA	CDR3 protein
TRBJ2-3	NA	TRBV29-1	NA	TGCAGCGTGGGGGGACAGACAGAACTCAAAACAGATACGCAGTATTTT	CSVGGQTELKTDTQYF
TRBJ1-5	NA	TRBV20-1	NA	TGCAGTGCGAGCGCCCCGGGGTGGGAGCCCCAGCATTTT	CSASAPGWEPQHF
TRBJ1-2	NA	TRBV6-6	few	TGTGCCGCTAAGCAGGGATATGACTATGGCTACACCTTC	CAAKQGYDYGYTF
TRBJ2-5	TRBD2	TRBV20-1	NA	TGCAGTGCTAGAGGAACCCTTAGCGGGAGTCTAAAAATGCAAGAGACCCAGTACTTC	CSARGTLSGSLKMQETQYF
TRBJ2-5	NA	TRBV5-5	NA	TGTGCCAGCAGCTGGATTCCGGGTGTCAATGAGCAGTACTTC	CASSWIPGVNEQYF
TRBJ1-2	NA	TRBV27	many	TGTGCCAGCAGTGCCGGCTATGGCTACACCTTC	CASSAGYGYTF
TRBJ1-2	TRBD1	TRBV29-1	NA	TGCAGCACGCCGGGACAGGGCACTTATGGCTACACCTTC	CSTPGQGTYGYTF
TRBJ2-3	NA	TRBV7-9	NA	TGTGCCAGCAGCGAGATGAGGGGCGTAAGACTTGGAGATACGCAGTATTTT	CASSEMRGVRLGDTQYF
TRBJ2-1	TRBD2	TRBV7-3	NA	TGTGCCAGCAGCGCCCAACTAGCGGGAGTTGCCCACAATGAGCAGTTCTTC	CASSAQLAGVAHNEQFF
TRBJ2-7	NA	TRBV7-2	NA	TGTGCCAGCAGCTTAGAGGGCACGATCTCCTACGAGCAGTACTTC	CASSLEGTISYEQYF
TRBJ2-4	TRBD1	TRBV25-1	few	TGTGCCAGCAGTGGTGACAGGGACGGGACCAAAAACATTCAGTACTTC	CASSGDRDGTKNIQYF
TRBJ1-2	TRBD1	TRBV2	NA	TGTGCCAGCAGTGAAGGGACAGGGAATGGCTACACCTTC	CASSEGTGNGYTF
TRBJ2-3	NA	TRBV20-1	NA	TGCAGTGCTGGGTACAGGGAAACTAGCACAGATACGCAGTATTTT	CSAGYRETSTDTQYF
TRBJ2-5	NA	TRBV20-1	NA	TGCAGTGCTAGCTTAACGACGGGCGGGACGGAGACCCAGTACTTC	CSASLTTGGTETQYF
TRBJ2-3	TRBD2	TRBV7-9	NA	TGTGCCAGCAGCTTAGGAGGGACTAGCTTCGATACGCAGTATTTT	CASSLGGTSFDTQYF
TRBJ2-7	NA	TRBV21-1	NA	TGTGCCAGCAGCGTCCGACATCGGACCGCCTACGAGCAGTACTTC	CASSVRHRTAYEQYF
TRBJ2-3	NA	TRBV5-1	few	TGCGCCAGCAGCTTGGAACCAGCACCAGATACGCAGTATTTT	CASSLEPAPDTQYF
TRBJ2-3	TRBD2	TRBV5-1	many	TGCGCCAGCAGCTTGGGACTAGCGTCTAGCACAGATACGCAGTATTTT	CASSLGLASSTDTQYF
TRBJ2-1	NA	TRBV10-3	NA	TGTGCCATCAGCCAAAACAATGAGCAGTTCTTC	CAISQNNEQFF
TRBJ2-7	TRBD1	TRBV6-5	NA	TGTGCCAGCAGCGACAGGGGGGACTCCTACGAGCAGTACTTC	CASSDRGDSYEQYF
TRBJ2-5	NA	TRBV28	NA	TGTGCCAGCAGTTTAGCCACGGGGCAGTACTTC	CASSLATGQYF
TRBJ2-7	NA	TRBV6-2/TRBV6-3	NA	TGTGCCAGCAGTTACACAAGGGCTCACGAGCAGTACTTC	CASSYTRAHEQYF
TRBJ2-1	TRBD2	TRBV12-3/TRBV12-4	few	TGTGCCAGCAGTTTTAGCGGGAGTTTCCTCAATGAGCAGTTCTTC	CASSFSGSFLNEQFF
TRBJ2-7	NA	TRBV9	once	TGTGCCAGCGGCAAGAGTCCGAGTTGGGGTGGTGGCGAGCAGTACTTC	CASGKSPSWGGGEQYF
TRBJ2-7	TRBD2	TRBV2	many	TGTGCCAGCACACAAGATAGCGGGAGGAACTACGAGCAGTACTTC	CASTQDSGRNYEQYF
TRBJ1-5	NA	TRBV14	few	TGTGCCAGCAGCCCACCGCCAGGGCTCAATCAGCCCCAGCATTTT	CASSPPPGLNQPQHF
TRBJ1-1	NA	TRBV28	NA	TGTGCCAGCAGTCCATCATGGCAGGGCGGTAGAAAGGCTGAAGCTTTCTTT	CASSPSWQGGRKAEAFF
TRBJ1-4	NA	TRBV7-8	NA	TGTGCCAGCAGCTTTACGCACGCAACTAATGAAAAACTGTTTTTT	CASSFTHATNEKLFF
TRBJ2-7	TRBD2	TRBV7-9	NA	TGTGCCAGCAGCAGAGGACTAGCGGTCTACGAGCAGTACTTC	CASSRGLAVYEQYF
TRBJ1-6	NA	TRBV7-2	NA	TGTGCCAGCAGCTTAGGTCGGGGCTATAATTCACCCCTCCACTTT	CASSLGRGYNSPLHF
TRBJ2-3	TRBD1	TRBV10-2	NA	TGCGCCAGCAGAAGGACAGGGTCAGCAGATACGCAGTATTTT	CASRRTGSADTQYF
TRBJ2-7	NA	TRBV29-1	few	TGCAGCGTCGTAATTGCGACTGTCTACAATGAGCAGTACTTC	CSVVIATVYNEQYF
TRBJ2-1	TRBD2	TRBV20-1	NA	TGCAGTGCTAGAGATAGCGGGAGGCCTATGAGTCTATACAATGAGCAGTTCTTC	CSARDSGRPMSLYNEQFF
TRBJ2-3	TRBD2	TRBV6-2/TRBV6-3	NA	TGTGCCAGCGGGACTAGCGGGATCTCGAACACAGATGCGCAGTATTTT	CASGTSGISNTDAQYF
TRBJ2-3	NA	TRBV5-1	NA	TGCACCAGCAGTTCCCCCCCATCTGCAGATACGCAGTATTTT	CTSSSPPSADTQYF
TRBJ2-1	NA	TRBV27	NA	TGTGCCAGCAGTTTCTCAAACGGGGATGAGCAGTTCTTC	CASSFSNGDEQFF
TRBJ1-2	NA	TRBV4-3	few	TGCGCCAGCAGCGGCGTAGGGCGAAACTATGGCTACACCTTC	CASSGVGRNYGYTF
TRBJ1-3	NA	TRBV2	NA	TGTGCCAGCAGTGAGGGCATCGGAAACACCATATATTTT	CASSEGIGNTIYF
TRBJ1-2	NA	TRBV4-1	few	TGCGCCAGCAGCCAAAAAGCCCAGCCCTATGGCTACACCTTC	CASSQKAQPYGYTF